This TCR beta chain stems from a study of blood T cell repertoires in COVID-19. On the study more broadly: Acute-phase and convalescent COVID-19 samples originated in the United States, Italy and Spain.

The trim removed 4 bases at V and 5 bases at J, leaving 13 bases unmatched. The CDR3 is 17 residues long. From germline, CDR1 is SGHDT and CDR2 YYEEEE. In the study's own analysis: Quantification of nucleated cells was approximated via reference gene primer amplification. The method was immunoSEQ multiplex PCR; TCRdb's version includes in-frame clones alone and lacks a portion of them. The V and J calls and clone size were taken over from that table, and D and trimming were inferred from the DNA. The sample records approximately 70,000 clones, approximately 88% being singletons. The TCR was taken from a woman aged 45-59 years with acute or convalescent COVID-19. J is TRBJ2-5 and V is TRBV5-6; TRBD2 agrees at 11 bases. The sequenced sample consisted of peripheral blood. The CDR3 sequence is CASSTYSGRAGWETQYF. CDR3 bases: TGTGCCAGCAGCACCTATAGCGGGAGGGCCGGTTGGGAGACCCAGTACTTC.